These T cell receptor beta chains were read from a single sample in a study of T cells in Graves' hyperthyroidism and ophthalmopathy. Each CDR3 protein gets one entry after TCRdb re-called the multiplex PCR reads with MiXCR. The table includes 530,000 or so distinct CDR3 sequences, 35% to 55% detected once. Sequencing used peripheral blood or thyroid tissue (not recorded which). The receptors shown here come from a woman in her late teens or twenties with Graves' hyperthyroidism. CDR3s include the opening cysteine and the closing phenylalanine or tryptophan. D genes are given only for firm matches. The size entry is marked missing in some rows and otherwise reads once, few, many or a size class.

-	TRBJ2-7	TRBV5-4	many	TGTGCCAGCAGCCCCCTAGGGGGGGAGCAGTACTTC	CASSPLGGEQYF
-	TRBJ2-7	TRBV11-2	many	TGTGCCAGCAGTTATGCGAGGGGGTCACCTCCCTACGAGCAGTACTTC	CASSYARGSPPYEQYF
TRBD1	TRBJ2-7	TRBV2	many	TGTGCCAGCAGTGAGGAACAGGGGGCTTACTACGAGCAGTACTTC	CASSEEQGAYYEQYF
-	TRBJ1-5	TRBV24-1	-	TGTGCCACCAGTACTGAACGGTATCAGCCCCAGCATTTT	CATSTERYQPQHF
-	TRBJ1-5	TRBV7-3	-	TGTGCCAGCAGCTTAAGGGGGTGGGCTAGCAATCAGCCCCAGCATTTT	CASSLRGWASNQPQHF
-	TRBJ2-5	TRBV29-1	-	TGCAGCGAGGGAAGAGGGACCCAGTACTTC	CSEGRGTQYF
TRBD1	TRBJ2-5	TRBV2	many	TGTGCCAGCAGTGAATTTCGGGACAGACAAGAGACCCAGTACTTC	CASSEFRDRQETQYF
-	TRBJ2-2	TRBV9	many	TGTGCCAGCAGCGAATACAGGGTAATGGGGACCGGGGAGCTGTTTTTT	CASSEYRVMGTGELFF
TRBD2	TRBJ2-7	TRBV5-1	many	TGCGCCAGCAGCTCTACTTTCGGACTAGCGGACTACGAGCAGTACTTC	CASSSTFGLADYEQYF
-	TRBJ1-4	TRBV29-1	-	TGCAGCGTTTCATTTGGGGGTTTCAATGAAAAACTGTTTTTT	CSVSFGGFNEKLFF
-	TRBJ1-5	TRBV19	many	TGTGCCAGTAGTATGTATCACGGAGCCTATCAGCCCCAGCATTTT	CASSMYHGAYQPQHF
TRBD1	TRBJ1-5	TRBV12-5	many	TGTGCTAGTGGTTCCGACAGGGCTCAGCCCCAGCATTTT	CASGSDRAQPQHF
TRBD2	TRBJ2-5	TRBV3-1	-	TGTGCCAGCAGAAGACTAGCGGGAGTATTAGAGACCCAGTACTTC	CASRRLAGVLETQYF
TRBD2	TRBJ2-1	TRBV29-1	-	TGCAGCGTTGTGGTACTAGCGGCAAGGAATGAGCAGTTCTTC	CSVVVLAARNEQFF
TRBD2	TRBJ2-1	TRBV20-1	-	TGCAGTGCTCTACGTTGGCGGGGGGATGAGCAGTTCTTC	CSALRWRGDEQFF
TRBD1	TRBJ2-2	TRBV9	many	TGTGCCAGCAGCGCCCCGGGGACAGGGAACACCGGGGAGCTGTTTTTT	CASSAPGTGNTGELFF
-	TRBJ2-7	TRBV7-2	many	TGTGCCAGCAGCTTAGACTTTAGGACAAACTACGAGCAGTACTTC	CASSLDFRTNYEQYF
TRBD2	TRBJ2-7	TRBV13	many	TGTGCCAGCAGCTTAGTCCTAGCGGGAGTCATCTACGAGCAGTACTTC	CASSLVLAGVIYEQYF
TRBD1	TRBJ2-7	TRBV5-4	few	TGTGCCAGCAGCTCCACCGGGACAGGGACCCCCTACGAGCAGTACTTC	CASSSTGTGTPYEQYF
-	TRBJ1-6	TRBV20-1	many	TGCAGTGCTAGAGCTAGAGTAGAAGGGTCCTATAATTCACCCCTCCACTTT	CSARARVEGSYNSPLHF
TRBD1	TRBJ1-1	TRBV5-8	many	TGTGCCAGCAGTACGCCACGGACAGGGGGGAACACTGAAGCTTTCTTT	CASSTPRTGGNTEAFF
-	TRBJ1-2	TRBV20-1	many	TGCAGTGCAGAGGACAGTAACTATGGCTACACCTTC	CSAEDSNYGYTF
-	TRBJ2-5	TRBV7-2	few	TGTGCCAGCAGCTTTCGGGGGCGAATCCAAGAGACCCAGTACTTC	CASSFRGRIQETQYF
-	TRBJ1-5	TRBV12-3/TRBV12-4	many	TGTGCCAGCACCAGAATCAATAGCAATCAGCCCCAGCATTTT	CASTRINSNQPQHF
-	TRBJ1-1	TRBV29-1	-	TGCAGCGTTGACGCTAGCGGGAATGAAGCTTTCTTT	CSVDASGNEAFF
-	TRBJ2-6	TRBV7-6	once	TGTGCCAGCAGCTTAGTGAGGGCAGGGGCCAACGTCCTGACTTTC	CASSLVRAGANVLTF
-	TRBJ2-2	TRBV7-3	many	TGTGCCAGCAGCTCCACCTATTCCGGGGAGCTGTTTTTT	CASSSTYSGELFF
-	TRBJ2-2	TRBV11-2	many	TGTGCCAGCAGCTTATCTGATGCCGGGGAGCTGTTTTTT	CASSLSDAGELFF
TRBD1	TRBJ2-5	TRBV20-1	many	TGCAGTGCTTACGGGACAGGGGTCCCCCAGGAGACCCAGTACTTC	CSAYGTGVPQETQYF
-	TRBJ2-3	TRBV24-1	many	TGTGCCACCAGTGATTTGGGGCAGGGAAGCGCAGATACGCAGTATTTT	CATSDLGQGSADTQYF
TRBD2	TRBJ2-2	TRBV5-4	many	TGTGCCAGCAGCTTGCCCAGCGGGAGCGGCACCGGGGAGCTGTTTTTT	CASSLPSGSGTGELFF
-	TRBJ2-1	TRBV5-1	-	TGCGCCAGTTTCTTTCTAGCGACCGGCTCCTACAATGAGCAGTTCTTC	CASFFLATGSYNEQFF
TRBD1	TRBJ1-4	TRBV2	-	TGTGCCAGCAGTGAAGGGGACAGGGGTGAAAAACTGTTTTTT	CASSEGDRGEKLFF
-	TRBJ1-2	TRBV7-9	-	TGCGCCAGCAGCCAAGATACAGGCCGCTGTGGCTACACCTTC	CASSQDTGRCGYTF
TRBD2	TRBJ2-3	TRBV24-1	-	TGTGCCACAACTAGCGGGAGGGTTATAGATACGCAGTATTTT	CATTSGRVIDTQYF
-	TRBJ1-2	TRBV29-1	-	TGCAGCGTCCAGGGAGCAGGGAACTATGGCTACACCTTC	CSVQGAGNYGYTF
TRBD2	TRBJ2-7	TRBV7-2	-	TGTGCCAGCAGCTATAGCGGGACGGTCTCCTACGAGCAGTACTTC	CASSYSGTVSYEQYF
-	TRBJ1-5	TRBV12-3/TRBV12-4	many	TGTGCCAGCAGTTTCGGGGGTGGCGGCAATCAGCCCCAGCATTTT	CASSFGGGGNQPQHF
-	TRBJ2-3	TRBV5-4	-	TGTGCCAGCAGCTTTCCGGGGACCACAGATACGCAGTATTTT	CASSFPGTTDTQYF
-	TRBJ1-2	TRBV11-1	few	TGTGCCAGCAGCTTAGTAGGTGGGCAGCCCAACTATGGCTACACCTTC	CASSLVGGQPNYGYTF
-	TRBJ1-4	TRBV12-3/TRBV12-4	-	TGTGCCAGCAGTTTCCGGACTGCCGGAAAACTGTTTTTT	CASSFRTAGKLFF
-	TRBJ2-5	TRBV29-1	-	TGCAGCGTTGACCTAGGGGATGGGGAGACCCAGTACTTC	CSVDLGDGETQYF
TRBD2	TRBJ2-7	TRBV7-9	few	TGTGCCTGGAGGCTAGCGGGAGGCTCCTACGAGCAGTACTTC	CAWRLAGGSYEQYF
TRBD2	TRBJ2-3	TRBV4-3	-	TGCGCCAGCAGCCAAGTGGCGATTAGCGGGATGAAAGATACGCAGTATTTT	CASSQVAISGMKDTQYF
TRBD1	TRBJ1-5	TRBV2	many	TGTGCCAGCAGTGTGGGGACAGGGAAAGGGCAGCCCCAGCATTTT	CASSVGTGKGQPQHF
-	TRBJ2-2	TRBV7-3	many	TGTGCCAGCAGCTTAATGGTTGGGAACGGGGAGCTGTTTTTT	CASSLMVGNGELFF
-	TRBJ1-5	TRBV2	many	TGTGCCAGCAGTGGACTTCGCGGTAATCAGCCCCAGCATTTT	CASSGLRGNQPQHF